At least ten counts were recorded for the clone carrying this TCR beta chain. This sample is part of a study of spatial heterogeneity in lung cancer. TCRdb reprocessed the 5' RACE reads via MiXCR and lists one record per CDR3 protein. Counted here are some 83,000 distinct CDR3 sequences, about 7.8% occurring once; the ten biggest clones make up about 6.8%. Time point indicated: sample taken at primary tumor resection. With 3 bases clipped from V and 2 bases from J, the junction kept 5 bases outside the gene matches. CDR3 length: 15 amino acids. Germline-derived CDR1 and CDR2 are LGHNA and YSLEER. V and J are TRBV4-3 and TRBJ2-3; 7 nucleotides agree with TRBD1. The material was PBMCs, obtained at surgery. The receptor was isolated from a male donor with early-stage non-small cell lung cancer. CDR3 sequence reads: CASSQGDSITDTQYF. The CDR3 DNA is TGCGCCAGCAGCCAGGGGGACAGCATCACAGATACGCAGTATTTT.